Following are 25 T cell receptor beta chains from one sample sequenced in a study of shared clonotypes between healthy human individuals. Clones were read by immunoSEQ multiplex PCR, and TCRdb kept only the in-frame ones, dropping some. The sample lists fewer than 1.8 million clones, just under 99% occurring once. Material for sequencing was naive CD4+ T cells sorted from blood. Subset in this sample: CD45RA+ positively selected. These TCRs come from a young man in good health.

The chain employs TRBV10-1 and TRBJ2-7, with TRBD2 as a possible D gene (5 bases). Trimming took off 6 bases at V and 0 bases at J, with 9 bases between the two ends. From germline, CDR1 is WNHNN and CDR2 SYGVQD (reference sequence). This CDR3 spans 13 amino acids. The CDR3 region is CASSRGSSYEQYF. Here the CDR3 DNA reads TGCGCCAGCAGCCGAGGGTCCTCCTACGAGCAGTACTTC.

The chain uses TRBV6-5 and TRBJ1-2, with 8 bases that match TRBD1. The CDR3 extends over 14 amino acids. Germline values: CDR1 MNHEY, CDR2 SVGAGI. Trimming cost V 4 bases and J 5 bases; bases outside gene matches: 6. The CDR3 protein is CASSSRDRYYGYTF. The CDR3, as DNA: TGTGCCAGCAGTTCCCGGGACAGGTATTATGGCTACACCTTC.

The chain combines TRBV7-6 with TRBJ2-1, with 8 bases identical to TRBD2. The CDR3 has 16 amino acids. CDR1 is SGHVS, CDR2 FNYEAQ, per germline. V lost 0 bases, J lost 8 bases, and 9 bases stayed unmatched. The CDR3 reads CASSLARSGRGHEQFF. The CDR3 DNA is TGTGCCAGCAGCTTAGCTCGGAGCGGGAGAGGCCATGAGCAGTTCTTC.

This chain connects TRBV5-4 to TRBJ2-6; D is possibly TRBD1 (5 bases). CDR1 is SGHNT and CDR2 is YYREEE in the germline V gene (reference sequence). This CDR3 spans 18 amino acids. V gave up 4 bases and J gave up 0 bases, with 17 bases separating them. CDR3 sequence reads: CASSNPIDRLSGANVLTF. The CDR3 nucleotides are TGTGCCAGCAGCAACCCGATTGACAGACTCTCTGGGGCCAACGTCCTGACTTTC.

The rearrangement uses TRBV2 and TRBJ2-3; D is ambiguous. V shed 6 bases and J shed 2 bases, with 9 bases lying between them. Germline V gene lookup returns CDR1 SNHLY and CDR2 FYNNEI. The CDR3 is made up of 13 amino acids. CDR3 in DNA: TGTGCCAGCAGCGACCTTCTCACAGATACGCAGTATTTT. Its translation: CASSDLLTDTQYF.

This clone was counted once. The chain carries TRBV18 and TRBJ1-5, with D possibly TRBD1 on 6 matching bases. The V end was cut by 3 bases, the J end by 3 bases, with 15 bases between. Looked up from germline, CDR1 is KGHSH and CDR2 is LQKENI. The CDR3 has 16 residues. CDR3 nucleotides: TGTGCCAGCTCACCTTCCGACGGACAGTACAATCAGCCCCAGCATTTT. Translation: CASSPSDGQYNQPQHF.

The rearrangement links TRBV6-4 to TRBJ2-3; D gene ambiguous. Trimming removed 9 bases from V and 2 bases from J, with 6 bases in between. CDR1 and CDR2 from the germline V gene are MRHNA and SNTAGT. The CDR3 is 11 residues long. CDR3: CARGPTDTQYF. For the CDR3, the DNA is TGTGCCAGAGGGCCCACAGATACGCAGTATTTT.

This clone was seen only a few times. The chain is built from TRBV4-1 and TRBJ1-2, with 7 bases fitting TRBD1. Unmatched junction bases numbered 3, after V lost 2 bases and J lost 3 bases. Looked up from germline, CDR1 is MGHRA and CDR2 is YSYEKL. The CDR3 extends over 14 amino acids. The CDR3 bases are TGCGCCAGCAGCCAAAGTGACAGGGACTATGGCTACACCTTC. This translates into CASSQSDRDYGYTF.

This chain connects TRBV6-6 to TRBJ1-3, with D possibly TRBD1 on 6 matching bases. Trimming took off 0 bases at V and 0 bases at J, with 9 bases between the two ends. The CDR3 is made up of 16 amino acids. CDR1 is MNHNY, CDR2 SVGAGI, per germline (reference sequence). The DNA for the CDR3 is TGTGCCAGCAGTTACTCGACAGGTATCTCTGGAAACACCATATATTTT. This encodes CASSYSTGISGNTIYF.

The chain links TRBV5-1 to TRBJ2-3, with 8 bases fitting TRBD1. The CDR3 extends over 13 amino acids. Germline CDR1 is SGHRS and CDR2 is YFSETQ. V dropped 7 bases and J dropped 3; count of bases not matched to a gene: 4. This CDR3 is CASGGQGTDTQYF. The CDR3 bases are TGCGCCAGCGGCGGACAGGGAACAGATACGCAGTATTTT.

The chain carries TRBV4-1 and TRBJ2-7; maybe TRBD1 (5 bases). The V gene's germline CDR1 is MGHRA and CDR2 YSYEKL. V lost 2 bases to trimming and J lost 5 bases, with 16 bases between them. The CDR3 contains 15 residues. Here the CDR3 DNA reads TGCGCCAGCAGCCAAAGGTCAGGGCGATTCGACGAGCAGTACTTC. Amino acid sequence: CASSQRSGRFDEQYF.

This chain links TRBV28 with TRBJ2-1; 14 nucleotides line up with TRBD2. The CDR3 loop spans 16 amino acids. Per the germline V gene, CDR1 is MDHEN and CDR2 is SYDVKM. V lost 6 bases to trimming and J lost 1 base; unmatched junction nucleotides: 2. The CDR3 nucleotides read TGTGCCAGCAGCGGGACTAGCGGGAGTTCCTACAATGAGCAGTTCTTC. The encoded protein is CASSGTSGSSYNEQFF.

This chain joins TRBV7-6 and TRBJ2-7, with 7 bases aligning to TRBD1. The J segment lost 3 bases and the V segment lost 5 bases, leaving 4 bases of the junction unmatched. Germline values: CDR1 SGHVS, CDR2 FNYEAQ. This CDR3 is 13 amino acids long. The DNA of the CDR3 is TGTGCCAGCAGCCAGGGACAGCTCTACGAGCAGTACTTC. This sequence encodes CASSQGQLYEQYF.

The count of this clone is one. The rearrangement uses TRBV5-4 and TRBJ2-1, with 11 bases lining up with TRBD2. CDR1 is SGHNT, CDR2 YYREEE, per germline (reference sequence). The CDR3 consists of 16 residues. J was trimmed by 2 bases and V by 4 bases; bases with no gene match: 5. The CDR3 region has the DNA TGTGCCAGCAGCCTACTAGCGGGAGCCACCTACAATGAGCAGTTCTTC. Amino acid sequence: CASSLLAGATYNEQFF.

This clone was seen a single time. The J gene is TRBJ2-5, the V gene TRBV6-5, with D perhaps matching TRBD2 (5 bases). There are 16 residues in the CDR3. CDR1 MNHEY and CDR2 SVGAGI come from the germline V gene. The V gene lost 4 bases and the J gene lost 0 bases, with 15 bases spanning the gap. CDR3 bases: TGTGCCAGCAGTTCCCGGAGGATCCAGGACCAAGAGACCCAGTACTTC. It yields the protein CASSSRRIQDQETQYF.

V and J are TRBV30 and TRBJ2-1; D is possibly TRBD2 (6 bases). Trimming removed 2 bases at V and 9 bases at J, with 23 bases between. The CDR3 is 16 residues long. Germline lookup yields CDR1 GTSNPN and CDR2 SVGIG (reference sequence). The DNA of the CDR3 is TGTGCCTGGAGTCGAGACCGCGGAGGGAAGGGTGGTGAGCAGTTCTTC. This gives the protein CAWSRDRGGKGGEQFF.

The J gene is TRBJ2-7, the V gene TRBV23-1; the D is unclear. TRBV23-1 is labeled an ORF, and its function is uncertain. Trimming pared 8 bases from V and 2 bases from J, leaving 19 bases between. The length of the CDR3 is 15 residues. The CDR3 sequence is CASPNPRAQPYEQYF. The DNA of the CDR3 is TGCGCCAGCCCAAACCCCCGGGCCCAGCCCTACGAGCAGTACTTC.

The chain couples TRBV11-2 to TRBJ2-7; the match to TRBD2 covers 9 bases. The CDR3 is 15 amino acids. With V trimmed by 2 bases and J by 6 bases, 8 bases remained unmatched. Germline CDR1 is SGHAT and CDR2 is FQNNGV. The CDR3 coding sequence is TGTGCCAGCAGCTTAAAAGCGGGAGGTCCCTCCGAGCAGTACTTC. Translation gives CASSLKAGGPSEQYF.

This chain uses TRBV6-1 with TRBJ2-3; D is possibly TRBD1 (5 bases). Germline values: CDR1 MNHNS, CDR2 SASEGT. The CDR3 sequence is 18 residues long. The V gene lost 0 bases and the J gene lost 2 bases, with 18 bases spanning the gap. CDR3 region: CASSEAGRGTRVTDTQYF. The CDR3, as DNA: TGTGCCAGCAGTGAAGCTGGTAGGGGCACAAGAGTCACAGATACGCAGTATTTT.

The J gene is TRBJ2-1, the V gene TRBV28, with 8 positions matching TRBD2. The germline gives CDR1 MDHEN, CDR2 SYDVKM. After removal of 2 bases from V and 9 bases from J, the junction contained 12 bases not matched to a gene. The CDR3 extends over 16 amino acids. The CDR3 is CASSLLVTSALGEQFF. In nucleotides, the CDR3 is TGTGCCAGCAGTTTACTCGTGACTAGCGCATTGGGTGAGCAGTTCTTC. The entire variable domain, with the rest obtained from reference TRBV28 and TRBJ2-1, is as follows: DVKVTQSSRYLVKRTGEKVFLECVQDMDHENMFWYRQDPGLGLRLIYFSYDVKMKEKGDIPEGYSVSREKKERFSLILESASTNQTSMYLCASSLLVTSALGEQFFGPGTRLTVL.

The chain joins TRBV12-5 to TRBJ1-1, with 7 bases lining up with TRBD1. The CDR3 spans 13 residues. The germline CDR1 and CDR2 sequences are LGHNT and FRNRAP. The junction had 3 bases not matched to a gene; V was cut back by 5 bases and J by 3 bases. The CDR3 coding sequence is TGTGCTAGTGGTAGGGACAGCTACACTGAAGCTTTCTTT. As protein: CASGRDSYTEAFF.

This chain links TRBV7-2 with TRBJ2-1, with 9 positions matching TRBD2. Germline CDR1 and CDR2: SGHTA and FQGNSA. CDR3 size: 16 residues. The junction had 7 bases not matched to a gene; V was cut back by 5 bases and J by 2 bases. CDR3 DNA sequence: TGTGCCAGCAGCCCGTCAAGGACTAGCGCCTACAATGAGCAGTTCTTC. Translated, it gives CASSPSRTSAYNEQFF.

This sequence joins TRBV4-3 and TRBJ2-2; D ambiguous. This CDR3 comprises 14 residues. From germline, CDR1 is LGHNA and CDR2 YSLEER. Trimming shortened V by 0 bases and J by 6 bases, and 8 bases separated the two germline ends. CDR3 DNA: TGCGCCAGCAGCCAAGACACTCTAGCCGGGGAGCTGTTTTTT. This encodes CASSQDTLAGELFF.

The chain carries TRBV11-1 and TRBJ2-3; tentatively, D is TRBD1 or TRBD2 (5 bases each). Germline CDR1 SGHAT, CDR2 FQDESV (reference sequence). V lost 7 bases and J lost 5, with 10 bases in between. The CDR3 is 12 amino acids. The CDR3 spells CASTTGGDTQYF. CDR3 nucleotide sequence: TGTGCCAGCACAACAGGAGGAGATACGCAGTATTTT.

The chain uses TRBV9 and TRBJ2-3; the D gene is possibly TRBD2 (5 bases). Germline CDR1 reads SGDLS; CDR2 reads YYNGEE. CDR3 length equals 14 residues. V was cut by 2 bases and J by 4 bases, with 11 bases left in between. CDR3 nucleotide sequence: TGTGCCAGCAGCGTCCGGATCGGGGCAGATACGCAGTATTTT. Encoded protein: CASSVRIGADTQYF.